What follows describes a single T cell receptor (beta chain). This specimen comes from a study of blood T cell repertoires in COVID-19. Study as a whole: Researchers got acute and convalescent COVID-19 samples from the United States, Italy and Spain.

Assay: immunoSEQ multiplex PCR; the TCRdb copy retains only in-frame clones and omits some. This sample has approximately 150,000 clones; roughly 80% occur once, and the top ten carry 3.5%. This CDR3 spans 14 amino acids. CDR1 SGDLS and CDR2 YYNGEE come from the germline V gene. Trimming took off 0 bases at V and 1 base at J, with 6 bases between the two ends. Sequencing used peripheral blood. The rearrangement uses TRBV9 and TRBJ2-3; D unclear. The source is an older man who had recovered from COVID-19. The CDR3 loop is CASSVGRGTDTQYF. CDR3 nucleotide sequence: TGTGCCAGCAGCGTAGGTCGGGGCACAGATACGCAGTATTTT.